What follows describes a single T cell receptor beta chain. The sample comes from a study of blood T cell repertoires in COVID-19. Whole-study context: Acute-phase and convalescent COVID-19 samples originated in the United States, Italy and Spain. Sample material is recorded as cDNA or gDNA derived from T cells, B-cell-depleted T cells, or PBMCs.

The assay was immunoSEQ multiplex PCR, and TCRdb's table has in-frame clones only and misses some. Here the sample spans more than 85,000 clones, about four fifths being singletons. The V end lost 6 bases, the J end lost 3 bases, and 11 bases lay between the germline ends. Germline V gives CDR1 MDHEN, CDR2 SYDVKM. This CDR3 comprises 13 residues. This TCR was recovered from a woman aged 60-75 years with acute or convalescent COVID-19. The rearrangement joins TRBV28 to TRBJ1-1; no clear D gene. The sample comprised peripheral blood. Here the CDR3 DNA reads TGTGCCAGCAGCCCAGCGAGGTACACTGAAGCTTTCTTT. This sequence encodes CASSPARYTEAFF.